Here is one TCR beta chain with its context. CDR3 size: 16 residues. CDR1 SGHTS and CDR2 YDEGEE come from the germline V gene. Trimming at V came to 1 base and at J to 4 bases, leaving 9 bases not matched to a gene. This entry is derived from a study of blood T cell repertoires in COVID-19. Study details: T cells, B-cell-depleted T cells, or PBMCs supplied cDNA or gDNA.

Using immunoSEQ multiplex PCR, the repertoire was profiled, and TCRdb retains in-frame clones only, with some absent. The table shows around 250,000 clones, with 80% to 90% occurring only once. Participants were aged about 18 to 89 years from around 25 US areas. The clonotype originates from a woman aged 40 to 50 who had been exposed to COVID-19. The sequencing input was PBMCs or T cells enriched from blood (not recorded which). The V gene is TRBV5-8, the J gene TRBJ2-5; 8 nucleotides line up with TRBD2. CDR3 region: CASSLNARTSRETQYF. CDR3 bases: TGTGCCAGCAGCTTGAATGCCCGGACTAGCCGAGAGACCCAGTACTTC.